This section outlines one T cell receptor (beta chain) sequence together with its context. This entry is derived from a study of response to subunit inactivated influenza vaccine. CDR1 is SGDLS and CDR2 is YYNGEE in the germline V gene. J lost 4 bases, V lost 4 bases, and 6 bases had no gene match. The CDR3 extends over 14 amino acids. TCRdb independently ran MiXCR on the RT-PCR reads; one entry per CDR3 protein. Found here are around 600,000 distinct CDR3 sequences, 11% of them singletons; the top ten hold roughly 11%. Separately, the same data were catalogued under a study of T cells expressing NK-cell markers. This second study says: Synthesis of TCR beta cDNA relied on 5'RACE template switching carrying UMIs. Repertoires of TCR beta were obtained from T cells sorted as CD3+CD56+NKG2C+, CD3+CD56+NKG2C- and CD3+CD56-NKG2C+. Within the sequenced cohort of eight donors, seven exhibited HCMV seropositivity and one was seronegative. Of the CD8+ T cells in 5 to 7 donors, roughly 1.0-7.5% belonged to dominant NKG2C+ clonotypes.

This rearrangement joins TRBV9 to TRBJ2-3; 7 nucleotides agree with TRBD2. Sequenced here: PBMCs from blood, sampled on the day of vaccination. This TCR was sampled from a man between 50 and 59 years old who received an inactivated influenza vaccine. The CDR3 spells CASSHGGFADTQYF. DNA of the CDR3: TGTGCCAGCAGCCACGGGGGGTTCGCAGATACGCAGTATTTT.